Listed here are 14 T cell receptor beta chains from one sample, sequenced in a study of beta chain features in type 1 diabetes. The study reverse transcribed the entire isolated RNA, so it sequenced expressed TCRB transcripts. Produced via immunoSEQ multiplex PCR; TCRdb's table is partial and in-frame only. Among about 620,000 clones, roughly 16% were seen once, and the ten largest hold 0.07% to 0.095%. Material for sequencing was naive CD4+ T cells from blood. The receptors come from a man aged 18 to 30 in good health.

This chain links TRBV11-2 with TRBJ2-5, with TRBD2 as a possible D gene (6 bases). Germline CDR1 is SGHAT and CDR2 is FQNNGV. This CDR3 has 14 residues. The V and J ends lost 4 bases and 7 bases respectively, with 16 bases between them. The CDR3 spells CASSSGLSGGTQYF. In nucleotides, the CDR3 is TGTGCCAGCAGCTCTGGACTTAGCGGTGGGACCCAGTACTTC.

This clone was counted ten times or more. CDR3 amino acids: CASSLDRGSEQFF. Written as DNA, the CDR3 is TGTGCCAGCAGCTTAGATCGAGGCAGTGAGCAGTTCTTC. The chain couples TRBV11-2 to TRBJ2-1; D call uncertain. The CDR3 sequence is 13 residues long. With 0 bases removed from V and 9 bases from J, the gap between germline ends came to 9 bases. Germline V gene lookup returns CDR1 SGHAT and CDR2 FQNNGV.

This clone was counted between two and nine times. Within the sample, other DNA sequences also encode this same CDR3. The V gene is TRBV25-1, the J gene TRBJ2-5; D remains ambiguous. Germline V gene lookup returns CDR1 MGHDK and CDR2 SYGVNS. V lost 5 bases and J 3 bases, leaving 4 bases between the germline ends. This CDR3 contains 11 residues. DNA of the CDR3: TGTGCCAGCAGTTTAAAAGAGACCCAGTACTTC. Its protein is CASSLKETQYF. The full variable domain, rest sourced from reference TRBV25-1 and TRBJ2-5, is EADIYQTPRYLVIGTGKKITLECSQTMGHDKMYWYQQDPGMELHLIHYSYGVNSTEKGDLSSESTVSRIRTEHFPLTLESARPSHTSQYLCASSLKETQYFGPGTRLLVL.

The CDR3 is CASSGTGTGNTEAFF. The CDR3 DNA reads as TGTGCCAGCAGCGGAACCGGGACAGGGAACACTGAAGCTTTCTTT. The rearrangement joins TRBV5-4 to TRBJ1-1; 8 nucleotides agree with TRBD1. This CDR3 is 15 amino acids long. Germline assignment: CDR1 SGHNT and CDR2 YYREEE (reference sequence). Trimming took 4 bases from V and 1 from J; bases not matched to a gene: 6.

This rearrangement joins TRBV7-2 to TRBJ1-2; D is ambiguous. The V gene's germline CDR1 is SGHTA and CDR2 FQGNSA. The CDR3 has 15 residues. V lost 9 bases and J lost 8, with 25 bases in between. In DNA, the CDR3 is TGTGCCAGACCCCCGGCGGCCAAGAGGGCGGTAGGCTACACCTTC. It translates to CARPPAAKRAVGYTF. The full variable domain, with the rest looked up from reference TRBV7-2 and TRBJ1-2, is GAGVSQSPSNKVTEKGKDVELRCDPISGHTALYWYRQSLGQGLEFLIYFQGNSAPDKSGLPSDRFSAERTGGSVSTLTIQRTQQEDSAVYLCARPPAAKRAVGYTFGSGTRLTVV.

The chain combines TRBV13 with TRBJ1-2, with D uncertain. The CDR3 runs 15 residues. V was shortened by 0 bases and J by 8 bases, with 16 bases between the two germline ends. Per the germline V gene, CDR1 is PRHDT and CDR2 is FYEKMQ (reference sequence). CDR3 DNA sequence: TGTGCCAGCAGCTTAGGTGGGTTCCTATCCAAGGGCTACACCTTC. Translated: CASSLGGFLSKGYTF.

This chain's CDR3 is CASSLMSGSYNEQFF. The CDR3 DNA follows: TGTGCCAGCAGCTTGATGTCGGGCTCCTACAATGAGCAGTTCTTC. V usage is TRBV7-2 and J usage is TRBJ2-1; D remains ambiguous. Per the germline V gene, CDR1 is SGHTA and CDR2 is FQGNSA. The germline V and J ends were trimmed by 3 bases and 0 bases, with 9 bases remaining between them. The CDR3 runs 15 residues.

The J gene is TRBJ2-5, the V gene TRBV20-1; D ambiguous. This CDR3 spans 11 amino acids. V dropped 0 bases and J dropped 7 bases, with 6 bases sitting between them. Per germline, CDR1 DFQATT and CDR2 SNEGSKA (reference sequence). The CDR3: CSARDGVTQYF. CDR3 sequence (DNA): TGCAGTGCTAGAGACGGAGTGACCCAGTACTTC.

The chain carries TRBV9 and TRBJ2-3; the match to TRBD2 covers 10 bases. This CDR3 comprises 15 residues. CDR1 is SGDLS and CDR2 is YYNGEE in the germline V gene. With V trimmed by 1 base and J by 1 base, 0 bases remained unmatched. CDR3 nucleotide sequence: TGTGCCAGCAGCGTAAGCGGGAGGGGCACAGATACGCAGTATTTT. Its translation: CASSVSGRGTDTQYF.

The genes are TRBV14 and TRBJ1-1; D is ambiguous. This CDR3 is built from 13 residues. Germline loops: CDR1 SGHDN, CDR2 FVKESK. V was shortened by 0 bases and J by 4 bases, with 6 bases between the two germline ends. This chain's CDR3 is CASSQDEATEAFF. Here the CDR3 DNA reads TGTGCCAGCAGCCAAGACGAGGCCACTGAAGCTTTCTTT.

The chain uses TRBV4-1 and TRBJ1-1; TRBD1 matches at 8 bases. The CDR3 runs 13 residues. The V gene end was trimmed by 1 base and the J gene end by 8 bases; junction bases not matched to a gene: 3. The V gene's germline CDR1 is MGHRA and CDR2 YSYEKL. This CDR3 reads CASSQARTGEAFF. CDR3 nucleotides: TGCGCCAGCAGCCAAGCGCGGACAGGGGAAGCTTTCTTT.

This sequence joins TRBV20-1 and TRBJ2-7; no clear D gene. Germline V CDR1 and CDR2: DFQATT, SNEGSKA (reference sequence). The CDR3 length is 11 residues. V lost 6 bases and J 6 bases, leaving 12 bases between the germline ends. The DNA for the CDR3 is TGCAGTGCCAACACACAGAGCGAGCAGTACTTC. As protein: CSANTQSEQYF.

CDR3 bases: TGTGCCAGCAGCGTAGGACAGACGTCGGCCAAAAACATTCAGTACTTC. This codes for CASSVGQTSAKNIQYF. This chain joins TRBV9 and TRBJ2-4; possible D gene TRBD1, 5 bases. In germline, CDR1 is SGDLS, CDR2 YYNGEE. This CDR3 has 16 residues. The V and J ends lost 0 bases and 1 base respectively, with 11 bases between them.

The rearrangement joins TRBV29-1 to TRBJ2-1; 11 bases fit TRBD2. Germline V gene lookup returns CDR1 SQVTM and CDR2 ANQGSEA. The J segment lost 7 bases and the V segment lost 6 bases, leaving 14 bases of the junction unmatched. CDR3 size: 16 residues. The CDR3 protein is CSVSKFIAGGRNEQFF. In DNA form, the CDR3 reads TGCAGCGTCAGCAAATTTATAGCGGGGGGGCGTAATGAGCAGTTCTTC.